What follows is one TCR beta chain and its context. Its antigen remains unknown. This sample was included in a study of T cell responses to AZD1222 COVID-19 vaccine. Overall study context: Second doses were pooled across both intervals (about 4 or about 12 weeks).

Whole-study findings and limits: The peak T cell response came first, and repertoires were sampled only after it. In a largely white British group with more females than males, clonal diversity was possibly underestimated. Just a handful of people given AZD1222 tested seropositive at baseline.

Assay used: immunoSEQ multiplex PCR; TCRdb lists only in-frame clones, some missing. The table lists about 98,000 clones, 84% of them singletons, with about 15% in the top ten. This TCR was recovered from an adult in good health. Sample: peripheral blood, taken on day 0 of AZD1222 vaccination.

CDR3 sequence reads: CASKSEISTEAFF. CDR3 bases: TGTGCCAGCAAGTCAGAAATAAGCACTGAAGCTTTCTTT. The rearrangement joins TRBV6-5 to TRBJ1-1; no reliable D call. Looked up from germline, CDR1 is MNHEY and CDR2 is SVGAGI. V was pared by 7 bases and J by 4 bases, with 13 bases between. The CDR3 consists of 13 residues.